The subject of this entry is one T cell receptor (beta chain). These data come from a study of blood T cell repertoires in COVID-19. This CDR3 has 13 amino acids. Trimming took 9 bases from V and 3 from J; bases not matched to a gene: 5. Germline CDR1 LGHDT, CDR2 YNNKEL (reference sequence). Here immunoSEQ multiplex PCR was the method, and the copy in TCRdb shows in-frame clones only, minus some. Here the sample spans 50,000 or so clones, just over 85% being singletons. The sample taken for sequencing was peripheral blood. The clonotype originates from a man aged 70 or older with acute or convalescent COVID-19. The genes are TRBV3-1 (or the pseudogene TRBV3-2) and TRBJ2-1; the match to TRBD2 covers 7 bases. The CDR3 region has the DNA TGTGCCAGTCGGGGGGAGAACTACAATGAGCAGTTCTTC. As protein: CASRGENYNEQFF.